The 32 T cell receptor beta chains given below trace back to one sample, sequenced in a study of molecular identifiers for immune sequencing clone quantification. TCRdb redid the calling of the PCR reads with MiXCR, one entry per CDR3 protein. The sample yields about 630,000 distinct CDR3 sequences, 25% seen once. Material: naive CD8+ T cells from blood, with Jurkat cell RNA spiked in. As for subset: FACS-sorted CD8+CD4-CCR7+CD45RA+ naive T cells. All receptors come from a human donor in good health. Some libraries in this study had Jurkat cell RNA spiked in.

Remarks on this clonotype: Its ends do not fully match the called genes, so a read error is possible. The CDR3 nucleotides read TGTGCCAGCAGAAGGGTTGCAGGGCAAGAGACCCTGTACTTC. It encodes CASRRVAGQETLYF. This rearrangement joins TRBV11-1 to TRBJ2-5; tentative D call: TRBD1 (5 bases). Germline V CDR1 and CDR2: SGHAT, FQDESV (reference sequence). The CDR3 extends over 14 amino acids. Full variable domain (remainder filled in from reference TRBV11-1 and TRBJ2-5): EAEVAQSPRYKITEKSQAVAFWCDPISGHATLYWYRQILGQGPELLVQFQDESVVDDSQLPKDRFSAERLKGVDSTLKIQPAELGDSAMYLCASRRVAGQETLYFGPGTRLLVL.

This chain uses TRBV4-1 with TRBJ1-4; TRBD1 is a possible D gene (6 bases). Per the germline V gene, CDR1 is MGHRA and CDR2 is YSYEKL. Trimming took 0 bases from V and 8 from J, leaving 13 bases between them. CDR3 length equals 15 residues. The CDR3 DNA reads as TGCGCCAGCAGCCAAGAGCCAGGGGTTGGGGAAAAACTGTTTTTT. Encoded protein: CASSQEPGVGEKLFF.

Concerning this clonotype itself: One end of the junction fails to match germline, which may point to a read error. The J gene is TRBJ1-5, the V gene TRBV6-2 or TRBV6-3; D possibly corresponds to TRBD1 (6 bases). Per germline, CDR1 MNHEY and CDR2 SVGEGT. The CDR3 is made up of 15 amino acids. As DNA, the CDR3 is TGTACCAGCAGTTACTCAATTCGGGGGCAGCCGCCCCCGCATTTT. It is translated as CTSSYSIRGQPPPHF.

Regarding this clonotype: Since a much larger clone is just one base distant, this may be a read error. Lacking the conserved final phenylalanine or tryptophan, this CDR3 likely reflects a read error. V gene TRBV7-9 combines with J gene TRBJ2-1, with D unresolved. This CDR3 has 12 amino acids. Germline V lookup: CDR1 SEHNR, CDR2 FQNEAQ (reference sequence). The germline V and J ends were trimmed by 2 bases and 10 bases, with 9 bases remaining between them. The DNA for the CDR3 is TGTGCCAGCAGCTTACCCAGTAGCGAGCAGTTCTCC. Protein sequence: CASSLPSSEQFS.

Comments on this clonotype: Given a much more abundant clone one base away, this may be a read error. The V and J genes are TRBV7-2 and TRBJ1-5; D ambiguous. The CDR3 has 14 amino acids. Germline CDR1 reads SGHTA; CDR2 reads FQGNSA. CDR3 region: CDSSFQLGNQPQHF. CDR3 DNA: TGTGACAGCAGTTTTCAACTCGGCAATCAGCCCCAGCATTTT.

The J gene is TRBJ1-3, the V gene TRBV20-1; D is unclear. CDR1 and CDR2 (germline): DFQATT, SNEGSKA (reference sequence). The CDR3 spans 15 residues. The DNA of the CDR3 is TGCAATGCCCCAGACCACAGTCGCTCTGGAAACACCATATATTTT. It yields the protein CNAPDHSRSGNTIYF.

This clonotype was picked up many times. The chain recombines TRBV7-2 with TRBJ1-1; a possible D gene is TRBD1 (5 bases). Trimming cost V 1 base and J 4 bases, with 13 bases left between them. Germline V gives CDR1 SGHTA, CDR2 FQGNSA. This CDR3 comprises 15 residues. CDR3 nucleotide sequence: TGTGCCAGCAGCTTAGATATCGCAGGGCTCACTGAAGCTTTCTTT. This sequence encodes CASSLDIAGLTEAFF.

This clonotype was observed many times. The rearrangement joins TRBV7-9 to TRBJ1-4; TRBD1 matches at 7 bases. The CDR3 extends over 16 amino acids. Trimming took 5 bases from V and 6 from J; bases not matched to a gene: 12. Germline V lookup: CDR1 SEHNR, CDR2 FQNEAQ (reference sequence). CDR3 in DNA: TGTGCCAGCAGCCGGGGACAGACCGGATGGGATGAAAAACTGTTTTTT. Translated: CASSRGQTGWDEKLFF.

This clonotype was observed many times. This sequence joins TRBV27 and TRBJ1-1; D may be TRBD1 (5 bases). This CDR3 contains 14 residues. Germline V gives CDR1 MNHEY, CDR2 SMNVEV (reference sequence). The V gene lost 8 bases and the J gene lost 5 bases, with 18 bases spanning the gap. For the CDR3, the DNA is TGTGCCAGCCAACTGGCGGGGCGATGGACTGAAGCTTTCTTT. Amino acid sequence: CASQLAGRWTEAFF.

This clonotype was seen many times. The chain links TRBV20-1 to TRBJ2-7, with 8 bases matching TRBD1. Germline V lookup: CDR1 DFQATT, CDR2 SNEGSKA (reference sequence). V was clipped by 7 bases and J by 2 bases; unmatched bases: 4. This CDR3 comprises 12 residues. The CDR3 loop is CSVGDRTYEQYF. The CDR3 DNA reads TGCAGTGTGGGGGACAGGACCTACGAGCAGTACTTC.

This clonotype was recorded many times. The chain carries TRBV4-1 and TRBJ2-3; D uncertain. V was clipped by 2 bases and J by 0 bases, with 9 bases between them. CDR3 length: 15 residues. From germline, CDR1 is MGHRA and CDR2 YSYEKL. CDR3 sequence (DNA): TGCGCCAGCAGCCAAATCGCCAGGAGCACAGATACGCAGTATTTT. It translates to CASSQIARSTDTQYF.

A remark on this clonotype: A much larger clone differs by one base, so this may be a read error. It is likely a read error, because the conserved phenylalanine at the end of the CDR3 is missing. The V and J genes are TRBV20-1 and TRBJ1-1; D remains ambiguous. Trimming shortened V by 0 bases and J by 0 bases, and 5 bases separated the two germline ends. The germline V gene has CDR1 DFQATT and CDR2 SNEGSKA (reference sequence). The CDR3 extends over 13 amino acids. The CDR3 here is CSARDQLNTEAFS. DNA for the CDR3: TGCAGTGCTAGAGATCAGCTGAACACTGAAGCTTTCTCT.

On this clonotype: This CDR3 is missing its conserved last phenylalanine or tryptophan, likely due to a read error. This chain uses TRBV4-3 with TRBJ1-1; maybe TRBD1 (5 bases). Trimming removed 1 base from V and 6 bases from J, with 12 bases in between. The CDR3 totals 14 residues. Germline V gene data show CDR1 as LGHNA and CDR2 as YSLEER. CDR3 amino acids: CASSQVGTEAEAFS. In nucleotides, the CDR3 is TGCGCCAGCAGCCAAGTGGGGACGGAGGCTGAAGCTTTCTCT.

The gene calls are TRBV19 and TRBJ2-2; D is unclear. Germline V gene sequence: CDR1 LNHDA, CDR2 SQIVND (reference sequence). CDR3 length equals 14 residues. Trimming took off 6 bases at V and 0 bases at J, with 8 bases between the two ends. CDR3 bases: TGTGCCAGTAGGATGGGCCCGAACACCGGGGAGCTGTTTTTT. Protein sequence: CASRMGPNTGELFF.

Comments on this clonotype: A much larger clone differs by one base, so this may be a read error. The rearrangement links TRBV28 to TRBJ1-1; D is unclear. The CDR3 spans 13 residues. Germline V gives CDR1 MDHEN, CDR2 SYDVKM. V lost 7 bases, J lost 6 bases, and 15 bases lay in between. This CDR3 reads CASTVSPSAEAFF. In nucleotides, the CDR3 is TGTGCCAGCACCGTCTCCCCTTCAGCTGAAGCTTTCTTT. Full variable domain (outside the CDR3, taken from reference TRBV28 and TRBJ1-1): DVKVTQSSRYLVKRTGEKVFLECVQDMDHENMFWYRQDPGLGLRLIYFSYDVKMKEKGDIPEGYSVSREKKERFSLILESASTNQTSMYLCASTVSPSAEAFFGQGTRLTVV.

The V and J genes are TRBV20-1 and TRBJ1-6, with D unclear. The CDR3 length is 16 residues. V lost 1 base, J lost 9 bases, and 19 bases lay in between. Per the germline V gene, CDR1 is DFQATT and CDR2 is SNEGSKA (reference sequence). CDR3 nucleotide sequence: TGCAGTGCTAGAGGAGTTGGGGATGCGGATTTTTCACCCCTCCACTTT. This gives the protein CSARGVGDADFSPLHF.

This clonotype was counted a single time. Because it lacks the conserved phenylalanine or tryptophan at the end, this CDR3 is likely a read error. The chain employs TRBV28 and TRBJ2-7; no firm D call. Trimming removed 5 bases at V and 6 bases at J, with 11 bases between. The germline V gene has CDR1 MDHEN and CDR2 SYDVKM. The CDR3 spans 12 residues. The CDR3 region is CASSPTPSEQYL. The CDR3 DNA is TGTGCCAGCAGTCCCACCCCTTCCGAGCAGTACCTC.

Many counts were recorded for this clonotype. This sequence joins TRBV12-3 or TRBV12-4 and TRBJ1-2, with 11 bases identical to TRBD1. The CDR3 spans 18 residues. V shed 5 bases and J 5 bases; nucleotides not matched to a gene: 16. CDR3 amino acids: CASSGGTGGKIDVYGYTF. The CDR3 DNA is TGTGCCAGCAGTGGGGGGACAGGGGGAAAAATCGATGTTTATGGCTACACCTTC.

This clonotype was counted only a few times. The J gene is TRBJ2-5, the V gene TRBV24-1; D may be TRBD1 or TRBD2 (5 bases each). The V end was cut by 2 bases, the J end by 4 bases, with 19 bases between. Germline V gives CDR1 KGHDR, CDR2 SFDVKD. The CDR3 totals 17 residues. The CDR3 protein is CATSDYRPSLGGETQYF. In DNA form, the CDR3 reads TGTGCCACCAGTGATTACAGGCCCTCATTAGGAGGAGAGACCCAGTACTTC.

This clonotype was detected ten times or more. The CDR3 coding sequence is TGTGCCAGCAGTTTATACCCGACTAGCGGAAGCACAGATACGCAGTATTTT. Encoded protein: CASSLYPTSGSTDTQYF. The chain uses TRBV28 and TRBJ2-3; 9 positions match TRBD2. Losses at the gene ends were 1 base for V and 0 bases for J; bases not matched to a gene: 5. Per germline, CDR1 MDHEN and CDR2 SYDVKM. The CDR3 is made up of 17 amino acids.

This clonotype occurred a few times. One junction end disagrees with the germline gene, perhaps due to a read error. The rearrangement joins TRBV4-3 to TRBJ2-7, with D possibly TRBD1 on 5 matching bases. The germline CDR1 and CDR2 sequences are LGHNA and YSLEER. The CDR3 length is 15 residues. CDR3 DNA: TGCGCCAGCGGCCAAGACAGAGGCCGGGTTTACGAGCAGTACTTC. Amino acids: CASGQDRGRVYEQYF.

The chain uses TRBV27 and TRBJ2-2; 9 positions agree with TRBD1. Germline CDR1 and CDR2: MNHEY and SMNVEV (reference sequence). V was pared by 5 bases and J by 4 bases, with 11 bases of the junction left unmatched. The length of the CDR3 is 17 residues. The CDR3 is CASSEHDRGSGTGELFF. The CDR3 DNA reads TGTGCCAGCAGTGAACACGACAGGGGGAGTGGCACCGGGGAGCTGTTTTTT.

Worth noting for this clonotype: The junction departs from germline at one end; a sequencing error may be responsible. The CDR3 DNA sequence: TGTGCCAGCAGTTTTGGACAAAGCAATCAGCTCCAGCATTTT. It is translated as CASSFGQSNQLQHF. The J gene is TRBJ1-5, the V gene TRBV12-3 or TRBV12-4; TRBD1 is a possible D gene (5 bases). This CDR3 is 14 amino acids long.

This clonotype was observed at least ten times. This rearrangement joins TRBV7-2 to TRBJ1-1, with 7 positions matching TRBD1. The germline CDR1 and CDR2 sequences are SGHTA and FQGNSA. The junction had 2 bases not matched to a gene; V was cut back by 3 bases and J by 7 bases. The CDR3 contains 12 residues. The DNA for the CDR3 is TGTGCCAGCAGCTTTTGGGACAGTGAAGCTTTCTTT. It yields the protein CASSFWDSEAFF.

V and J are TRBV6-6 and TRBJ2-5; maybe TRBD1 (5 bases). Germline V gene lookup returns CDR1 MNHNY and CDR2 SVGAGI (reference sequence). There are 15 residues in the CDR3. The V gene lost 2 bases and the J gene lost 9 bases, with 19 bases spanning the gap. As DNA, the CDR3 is TGTGCCAGCAGTTACGAATCAGGGAAATCCGCGCCCCAGTACTTC. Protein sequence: CASSYESGKSAPQYF.

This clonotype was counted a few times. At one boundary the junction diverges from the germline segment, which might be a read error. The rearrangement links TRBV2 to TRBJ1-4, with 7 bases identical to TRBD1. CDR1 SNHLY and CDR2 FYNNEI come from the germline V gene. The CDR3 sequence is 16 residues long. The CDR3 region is CASSANIDRAPEKLFF. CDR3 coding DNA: TGTGCCAGCAGCGCCAATATAGACAGGGCACCTGAAAAGCTGTTTTTT.

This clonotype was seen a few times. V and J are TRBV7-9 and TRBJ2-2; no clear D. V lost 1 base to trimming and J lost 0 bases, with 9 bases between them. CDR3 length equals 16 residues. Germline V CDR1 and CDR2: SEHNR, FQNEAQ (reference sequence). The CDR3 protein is CASSLVPASNTGELFF. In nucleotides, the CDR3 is TGTGCCAGCAGCTTAGTGCCGGCTTCGAACACCGGGGAGCTGTTTTTT.

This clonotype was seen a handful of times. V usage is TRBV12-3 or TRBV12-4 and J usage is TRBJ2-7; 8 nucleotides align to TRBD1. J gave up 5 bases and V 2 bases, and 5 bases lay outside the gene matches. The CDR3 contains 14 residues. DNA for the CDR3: TGTGCCAGCAGTTTAAGCAGGGGGCAGAACGAGCAGTACTTC. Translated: CASSLSRGQNEQYF.

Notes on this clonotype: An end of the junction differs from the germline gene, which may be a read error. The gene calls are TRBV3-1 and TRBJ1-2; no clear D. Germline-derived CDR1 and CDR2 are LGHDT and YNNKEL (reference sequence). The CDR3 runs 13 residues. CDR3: CASSLRSSYGYAF. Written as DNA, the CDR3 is TGTGCCAGCAGCCTCAGGTCCTCCTATGGCTACGCCTTC.

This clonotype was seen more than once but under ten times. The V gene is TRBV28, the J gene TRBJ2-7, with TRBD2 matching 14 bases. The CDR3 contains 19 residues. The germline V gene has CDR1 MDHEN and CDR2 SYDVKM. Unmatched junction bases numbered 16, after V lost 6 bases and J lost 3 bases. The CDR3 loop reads CASRSGLAGGYLLFYEQYF. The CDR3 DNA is TGTGCCAGCAGGAGCGGACTAGCGGGAGGTTACCTCCTATTCTACGAGCAGTACTTC.

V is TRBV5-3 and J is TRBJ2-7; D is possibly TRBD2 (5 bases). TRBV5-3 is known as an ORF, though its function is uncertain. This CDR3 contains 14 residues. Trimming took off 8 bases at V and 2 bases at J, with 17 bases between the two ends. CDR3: CASSVTPGAYEQYF. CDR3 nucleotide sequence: TGTGCCAGCAGCGTGACGCCCGGGGCCTACGAGCAGTACTTC.

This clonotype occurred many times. The CDR3 bases are TGTGCCAGCAGCCCCCCTGGGGCAAGTCAGCCCCAGCATTTT. Amino acid sequence: CASSPPGASQPQHF. J is TRBJ1-5 and V is TRBV7-9; the D gene is possibly TRBD1 (5 bases). Germline-derived CDR1 and CDR2 are SEHNR and FQNEAQ (reference sequence). The CDR3 loop spans 14 amino acids. V was pared by 5 bases and J by 6 bases, with 14 bases between.